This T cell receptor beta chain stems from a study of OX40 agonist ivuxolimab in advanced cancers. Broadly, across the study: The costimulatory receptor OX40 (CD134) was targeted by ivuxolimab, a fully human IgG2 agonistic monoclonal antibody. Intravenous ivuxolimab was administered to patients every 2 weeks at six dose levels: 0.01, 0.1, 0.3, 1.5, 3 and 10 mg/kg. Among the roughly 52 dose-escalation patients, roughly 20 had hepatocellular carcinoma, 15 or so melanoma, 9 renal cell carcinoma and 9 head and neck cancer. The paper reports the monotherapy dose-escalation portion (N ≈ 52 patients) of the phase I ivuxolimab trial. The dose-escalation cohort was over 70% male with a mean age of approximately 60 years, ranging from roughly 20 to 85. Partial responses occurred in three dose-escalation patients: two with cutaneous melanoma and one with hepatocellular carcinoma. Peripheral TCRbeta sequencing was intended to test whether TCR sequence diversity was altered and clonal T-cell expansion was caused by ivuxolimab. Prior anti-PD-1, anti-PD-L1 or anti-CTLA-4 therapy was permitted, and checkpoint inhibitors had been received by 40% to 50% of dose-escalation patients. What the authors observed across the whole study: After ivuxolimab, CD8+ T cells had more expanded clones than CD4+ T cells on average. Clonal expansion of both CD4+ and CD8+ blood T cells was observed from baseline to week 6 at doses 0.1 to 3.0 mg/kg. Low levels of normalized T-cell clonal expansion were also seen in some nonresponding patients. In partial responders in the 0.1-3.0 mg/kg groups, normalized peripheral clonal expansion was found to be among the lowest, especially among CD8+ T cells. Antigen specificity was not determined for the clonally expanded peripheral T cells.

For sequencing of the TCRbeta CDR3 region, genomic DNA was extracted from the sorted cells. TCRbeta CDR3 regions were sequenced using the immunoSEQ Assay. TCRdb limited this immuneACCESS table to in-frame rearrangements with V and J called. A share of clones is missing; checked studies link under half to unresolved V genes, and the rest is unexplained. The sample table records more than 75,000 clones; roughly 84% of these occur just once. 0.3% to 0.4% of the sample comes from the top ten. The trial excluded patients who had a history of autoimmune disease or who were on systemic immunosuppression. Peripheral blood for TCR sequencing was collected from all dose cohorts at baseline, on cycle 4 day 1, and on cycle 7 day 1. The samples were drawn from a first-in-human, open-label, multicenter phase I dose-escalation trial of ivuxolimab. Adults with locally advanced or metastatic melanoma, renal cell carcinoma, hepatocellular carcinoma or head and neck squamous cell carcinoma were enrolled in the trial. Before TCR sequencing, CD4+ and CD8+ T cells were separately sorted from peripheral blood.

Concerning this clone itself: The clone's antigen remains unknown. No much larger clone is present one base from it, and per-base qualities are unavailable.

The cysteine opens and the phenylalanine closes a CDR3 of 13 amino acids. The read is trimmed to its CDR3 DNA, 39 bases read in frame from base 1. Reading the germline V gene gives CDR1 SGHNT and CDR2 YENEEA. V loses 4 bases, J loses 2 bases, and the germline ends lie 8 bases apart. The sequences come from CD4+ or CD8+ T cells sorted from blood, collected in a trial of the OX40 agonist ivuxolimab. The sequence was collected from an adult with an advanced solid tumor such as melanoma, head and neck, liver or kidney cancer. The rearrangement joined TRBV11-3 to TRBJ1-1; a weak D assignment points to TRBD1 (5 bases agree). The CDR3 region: CASSSQENTEAFF. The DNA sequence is TGTGCCAGCAGCTCACAGGAAAACACTGAAGCTTTCTTT. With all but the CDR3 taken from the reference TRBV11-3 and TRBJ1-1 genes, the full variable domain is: EAGVVQSPRYKIIEKKQPVAFWCNPISGHNTLYWYLQNLGQGPELLIRYENEEAVDDSQLPKDRFSAERLKGVDSTLKIQPAELGDSAVYLCASSSQENTEAFFGQGTRLTVV.